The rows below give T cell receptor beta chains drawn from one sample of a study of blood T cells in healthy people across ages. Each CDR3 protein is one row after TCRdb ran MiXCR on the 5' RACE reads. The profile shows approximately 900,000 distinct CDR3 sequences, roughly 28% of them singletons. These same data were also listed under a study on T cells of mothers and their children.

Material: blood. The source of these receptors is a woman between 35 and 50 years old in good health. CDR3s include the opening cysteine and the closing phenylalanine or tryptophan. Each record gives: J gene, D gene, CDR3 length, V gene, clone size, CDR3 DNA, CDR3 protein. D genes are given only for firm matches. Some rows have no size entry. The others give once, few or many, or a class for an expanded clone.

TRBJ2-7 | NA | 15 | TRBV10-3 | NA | TGTGCCATCAGTGATACGGCGGACCGTACCTACGAGCAGTACTTC | CAISDTADRTYEQYF
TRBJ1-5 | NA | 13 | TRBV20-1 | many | TGCAGTGCTAGACCTGGGAGCAATCAGCCCCAGCATTTT | CSARPGSNQPQHF
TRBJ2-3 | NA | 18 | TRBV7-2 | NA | TGTGCCAGCAGCCAGAGGTATTTCGGGGGCACACAATCTGATACGCAGTATTTT | CASSQRYFGGTQSDTQYF
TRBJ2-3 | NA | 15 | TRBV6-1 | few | TGTGCCAGCAGTGCGGGGAGGACTAGCACAGATACGCAGTATTTT | CASSAGRTSTDTQYF
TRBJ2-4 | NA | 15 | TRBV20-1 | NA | TGCAGTGCTGGCAGATGGATGCTAGCCAAAAACATTCAGTACTTC | CSAGRWMLAKNIQYF
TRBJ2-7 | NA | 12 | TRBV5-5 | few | TGTGCCAGCAGCTTCAGACAGGCCAAGCAGTACTTC | CASSFRQAKQYF
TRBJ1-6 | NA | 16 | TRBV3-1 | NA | TGTGCCAGCAGCCCGACAGGTAGCGCCATTAATTCACCCCTCCACTTT | CASSPTGSAINSPLHF
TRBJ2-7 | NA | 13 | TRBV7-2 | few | TGTGCCTGCAGCTTACCGGAGATCCACGAGCAGTACTTC | CACSLPEIHEQYF
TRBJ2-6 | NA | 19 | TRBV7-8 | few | TGTGCCAGCAGCTTATCCCAAGGACAGCTATTCTCTGGGGCCAACGTCCTGACTTTC | CASSLSQGQLFSGANVLTF
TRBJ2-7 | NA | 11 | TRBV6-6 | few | TGTGCCAGCACCAACGGGGCGGAGCAGTACTTC | CASTNGAEQYF
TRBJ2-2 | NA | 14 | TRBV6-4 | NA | TGTGCCAGCAGTGAAGGCAGCAACACCGGGGAGCTGTTTTTT | CASSEGSNTGELFF
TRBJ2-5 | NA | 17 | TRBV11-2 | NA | TGTGCCAGCAGCCGGACGGGACCATACACCTCCCAAGAGACCCAGTACTTC | CASSRTGPYTSQETQYF
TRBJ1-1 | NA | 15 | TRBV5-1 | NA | TGCGCCAGCAGCTCGGGGGACATCGTGGGCACTGAAGCTTTCTTT | CASSSGDIVGTEAFF
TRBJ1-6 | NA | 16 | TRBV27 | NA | TGTGCCAGCAGGCCTGGGACCGACTCCTATAATTCACCCCTCCACTTT | CASRPGTDSYNSPLHF
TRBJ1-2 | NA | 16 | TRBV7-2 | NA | TGTGCCAGCAGCTTAACCCCCGGACAGACGACCTATGGCTACACCTTC | CASSLTPGQTTYGYTF
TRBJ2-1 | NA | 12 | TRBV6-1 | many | TGTGCCAGCAGTGAAGTTTTGAGTGAGCAGTTCTTC | CASSEVLSEQFF
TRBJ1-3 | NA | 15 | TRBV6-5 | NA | TGTGCCAGCAAGCCGCAGGGTGGGTCTGGAAACACCATATATTTT | CASKPQGGSGNTIYF
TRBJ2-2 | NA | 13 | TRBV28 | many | TGTGCCAGCAGACTTGAGAACACCGGGGAGCTGTTTTTT | CASRLENTGELFF
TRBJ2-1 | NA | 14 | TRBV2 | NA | TGTGCCAGCAGTGGCTCGGGAGCGGACAATGAGCAGTTCTTC | CASSGSGADNEQFF
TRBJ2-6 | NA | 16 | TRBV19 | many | TGTGCCAGTAGTGCCACAGGGTTCGCTGGGGCCAACGTCCTGACTTTC | CASSATGFAGANVLTF
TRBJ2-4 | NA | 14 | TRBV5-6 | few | TGTGCCAGCCGAGGGATGGATGAAAGGACAGACCAGTACTTC | CASRGMDERTDQYF
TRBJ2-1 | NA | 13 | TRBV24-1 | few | TGTGCCACCAGTGACACCCGACAGACGACTCAGTTCTTC | CATSDTRQTTQFF
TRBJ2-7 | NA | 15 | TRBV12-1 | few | TGTGCCAGCAGCCACCTAGCGGGGGGGTACAATGAGCAGTACTTC | CASSHLAGGYNEQYF
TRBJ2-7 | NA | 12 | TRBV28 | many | TGTGCCAGCAAGGGGCCATCCTACGAGCAGTACTTC | CASKGPSYEQYF
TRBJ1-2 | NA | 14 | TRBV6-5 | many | TGTGCCAGCCGGCCCGGCGGCGGAGCCGGGGGCTACACCTTC | CASRPGGGAGGYTF
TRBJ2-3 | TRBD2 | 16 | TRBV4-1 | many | TGCGCCAGCAGCCAGTTTACTAGCGGGGGCTCAGATACGCAGTATTTT | CASSQFTSGGSDTQYF
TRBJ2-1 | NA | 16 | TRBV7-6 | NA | TGTGCCAGCAGCCAACCGGAGGGAGACAGGTACAATGAGCAGTTCTTC | CASSQPEGDRYNEQFF
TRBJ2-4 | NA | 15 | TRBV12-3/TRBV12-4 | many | TGTGCCAGCAGTTTACGACATCTAGCCAAAAACATTCAGTACTTC | CASSLRHLAKNIQYF
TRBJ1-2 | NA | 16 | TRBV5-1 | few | TGCGCCAGCAGCTTGGTCGACAGTTCGCGGGACTATGGCTACACCTTC | CASSLVDSSRDYGYTF
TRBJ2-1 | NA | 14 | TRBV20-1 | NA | TGCAGTGCTAGAGGGGAGTTCTCCTACAATGAGCAGTTCTTC | CSARGEFSYNEQFF
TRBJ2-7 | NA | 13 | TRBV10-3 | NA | TGTGCCATCAGTATCGCAGGCGACTACGAGCAGTACTTC | CAISIAGDYEQYF
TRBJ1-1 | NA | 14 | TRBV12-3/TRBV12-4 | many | TGTGCCAGCAGTTGGGGCGCGGGAGGGACTGAAGCTTTCTTT | CASSWGAGGTEAFF
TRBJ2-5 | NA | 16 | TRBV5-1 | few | TGCGCCAGCAGCTTGGCCGCGCGGGGGCCGGGGGAGACCCAGTACTTC | CASSLAARGPGETQYF
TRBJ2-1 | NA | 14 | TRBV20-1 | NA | TGCAGTGTTCGTGGGGGGGCCTCCTACAATGAGCAGTTCTTC | CSVRGGASYNEQFF
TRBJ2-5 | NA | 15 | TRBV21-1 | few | TGTGCCAGCAGCTTAACCGGGACAGGGGGCAGGGCCCAGTACTTC | CASSLTGTGGRAQYF
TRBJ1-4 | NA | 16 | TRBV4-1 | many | TGCGCCAGCAGCCAAGAAGGAGGCGCTACTAATGAAAAACTGTTTTTT | CASSQEGGATNEKLFF
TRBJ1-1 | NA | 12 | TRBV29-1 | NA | TGCAGCGCCTTACAGGTTAGCACTGAAGCTTTCTTT | CSALQVSTEAFF
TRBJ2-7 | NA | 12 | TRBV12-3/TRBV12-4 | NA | TGTGCCAGCAGTACCGATCGGACCGAGCAGTACTTC | CASSTDRTEQYF
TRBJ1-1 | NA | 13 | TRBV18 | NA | TGTGCCAGCTCACCAATCCGTGAGGGAGAAGCTTTCTTT | CASSPIREGEAFF
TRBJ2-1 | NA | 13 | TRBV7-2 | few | TGTGCCAGCAGCCTTTCGGGCATGAATGAGCAGTTCTTC | CASSLSGMNEQFF